These T cell receptor beta chains were read from a single sample in a study of control samples from healthy donors and cancer patients. Here immunoSEQ multiplex PCR was the method, and the copy in TCRdb shows in-frame clones only, minus some. The data hold tens of thousands of clones, with around 91% observed a single time. The sample was blood. These receptors came from a man aged 25 to 45 in good health. The conserved cysteine and the conserved F or W are not part of the CDR3 here.

V,J,CDR3
TRBV7-2,TRBJ2-5,ASSLDSGGAVTQY
TRBV4-1,TRBJ1-5,ASSRRSNLEGQVSQPQH
TRBV7-2,TRBJ1-1,ASSLGQPNTEAF
TRBV11-2,TRBJ1-6,ASSWQGGNSPLH
TRBV12-2,TRBJ2-1,ASRSRWGAEGALAGGCYNEQF
TRBV19,TRBJ1-1,ASSGPRVDTEAF
TRBV19,TRBJ1-4,ASSIGDIISKVF
TRBV4-1,TRBJ2-3,ASSQDRSEAASTDTQY
TRBV19,TRBJ2-3,ASSWGDIGTDTQY
TRBV5-1,TRBJ2-2,ASSLEAGVHTGELF
TRBV6-5,TRBJ1-5,ASSYSSAGNQPQH
TRBV12-3/TRBV12-4,TRBJ1-3,ASSLDTIY
TRBV27,TRBJ2-7,ASSSLGSSYEQY
TRBV6-6,TRBJ1-5,ASSHTPGAGRFGVNQPQH
TRBV9,TRBJ1-2,ASSVELSGLGYT
TRBV19,TRBJ2-1,ASSEQTLSPYNEQF
TRBV9,TRBJ2-7,ASSVRARQGVYEQY
TRBV21-1,TRBJ2-3,ASSRHTDWGKDTQY
TRBV19,TRBJ1-2,ASSIKDRGTYGYT
TRBV9,TRBJ1-2,ASYGAGGYT
TRBV6-5,TRBJ2-2,ASTAGLALTGELF
TRBV5-1,TRBJ1-4,ASSPLGQGVTNEKLF
TRBV28,TRBJ1-6,ASSQQGAGNSPLH
TRBV20-1,TRBJ2-3,SARPGDTQY
TRBV9,TRBJ2-1,ASSVEPYNEQF
TRBV27,TRBJ2-5,ASRLTSGTGTY
TRBV18,TRBJ2-2,ASSPRWGASENTGELF
TRBV10-3,TRBJ2-5,ASKTSGGVETQY
TRBV28,TRBJ2-3,ASRGAGGSTDTQY
TRBV7-2,TRBJ1-4,ASSLVGTGGEKLF
TRBV5-6,TRBJ2-1,ASSLDRGLTYNEQF
TRBV24-1,TRBJ1-5,ATSPGQGNQPQH
TRBV2,TRBJ2-5,ASRRRLQETQY
TRBV7-9,TRBJ1-2,ASSRQGGYT
TRBV7-8,TRBJ2-7,ASSLASGLGSSYEQY
TRBV6-5,TRBJ1-5,ASSYSSSEPQH
TRBV7-8,TRBJ2-7,ASSLRDRGTYEQY
TRBV5-4,TRBJ1-1,ASSARQGPASDEAF
TRBV6-6,TRBJ1-1,ASRPEGNTEAF
TRBV7-8,TRBJ2-7,ASSLVGGRAYEQY
TRBV28,TRBJ1-4,ASSLTPGQGSAVAF
TRBV20-1,TRBJ1-5,SASMWGRDSNQPQH
TRBV30,TRBJ2-4,AWRGQESATIQY
TRBV16,TRBJ1-3,ASSQWQDPGNTIY
TRBV6-4,TRBJ2-1,ATTEGNEQF
TRBV3-1/TRBV3-2,TRBJ2-7,ASSHSGSPYEQY
TRBV2,TRBJ1-2,ASSDQGAGGYT
TRBV5-4,TRBJ2-3,ASSLRGDTQY
TRBV18,TRBJ2-2,ASSPDLGNTELF
TRBV27,TRBJ1-4,ASSRYNSQWEKLF